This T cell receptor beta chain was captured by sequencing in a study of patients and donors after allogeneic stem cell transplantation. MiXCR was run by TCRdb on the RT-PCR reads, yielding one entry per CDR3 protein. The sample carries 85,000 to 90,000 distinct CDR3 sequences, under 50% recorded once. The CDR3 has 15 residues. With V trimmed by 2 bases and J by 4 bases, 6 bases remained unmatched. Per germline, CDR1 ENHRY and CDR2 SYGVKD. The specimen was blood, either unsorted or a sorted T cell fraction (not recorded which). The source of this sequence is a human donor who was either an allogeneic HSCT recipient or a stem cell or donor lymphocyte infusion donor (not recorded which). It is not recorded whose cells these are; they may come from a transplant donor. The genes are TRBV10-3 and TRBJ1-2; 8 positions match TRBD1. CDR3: CAISEGGQAIYGYTF. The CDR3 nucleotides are TGTGCCATCAGTGAGGGGGGACAGGCAATCTATGGCTACACCTTC.